Below are 12 T cell receptor beta chains sequenced from a single sample in a study of CD8 T cells in ankylosing spondylitis. TCRdb reanalysed the 5' RACE reads using MiXCR and keeps one entry per CDR3 protein. The sample holds 190,000 or so distinct CDR3 sequences, about 13% seen once. Sequenced material: blood, either unsorted or a sorted T cell fraction (not recorded which). Receptors were obtained from a male donor with ankylosing spondylitis or in good health (not recorded which).

This clonotype was seen only a few times. The chain carries TRBV14 and TRBJ1-2, with TRBD1 identical over 8 bases. Germline CDR1 SGHDN, CDR2 FVKESK. CDR3 length: 15 amino acids. The V segment lost 2 bases and the J segment 7 bases; nucleotides outside the gene matches: 9. The CDR3 spells CASSQRSAGGFGYTF. The CDR3 bases are TGTGCCAGCAGCCAAAGAAGTGCAGGGGGCTTTGGCTACACCTTC.

J is TRBJ2-2 and V is TRBV12-3 or TRBV12-4, with 8 bases lining up with TRBD1. J was trimmed by 7 bases and V by 3 bases; bases with no gene match: 7. The CDR3 loop spans 15 amino acids. The CDR3 DNA reads as TGTGCCAGCAGTTTCAGTCCAGGGGGCAACGGGGAGCTGTTTTTT. This gives the protein CASSFSPGGNGELFF.

The rearrangement links TRBV3-1 to TRBJ2-3, with D hard to call. V shed 1 base and J shed 3 bases, with 11 bases lying between them. The CDR3 consists of 15 residues. Germline CDR1 LGHDT, CDR2 YNNKEL (reference sequence). CDR3 residues: CASSQGLQPTDTQYF. As DNA, the CDR3 is TGTGCCAGCAGCCAAGGGTTGCAGCCGACAGATACGCAGTATTTT.

The chain carries TRBV3-1 and TRBJ2-1; D not resolved. CDR1 LGHDT and CDR2 YNNKEL come from the germline V gene (reference sequence). This CDR3 has 19 amino acids. V was pared by 10 bases and J by 1 base, with 29 bases between. This chain's CDR3 is CATCQSTTVFGHSYNEQFF. As DNA, the CDR3 is TGTGCCACCTGCCAGAGCACTACAGTGTTCGGCCATTCCTACAATGAGCAGTTCTTC.

The V call is TRBV7-9, the J call TRBJ2-1, with TRBD2 matching over 8 bases. The V segment lost 5 bases and the J segment 0 bases; nucleotides outside the gene matches: 6. CDR1 is SEHNR, CDR2 FQNEAQ, per germline (reference sequence). The CDR3 has 16 residues. The CDR3 protein is CASSPRGGPSYNEQFF. The CDR3 DNA follows: TGTGCCAGCAGCCCCCGGGGGGGTCCCTCCTACAATGAGCAGTTCTTC.

This clonotype occurred many times. The chain recombines TRBV7-9 with TRBJ1-2; D ambiguous. Germline lookup yields CDR1 SEHNR and CDR2 FQNEAQ (reference sequence). Trimming removed 4 bases from V and 8 bases from J, with 11 bases in between. The CDR3 consists of 12 residues. The DNA of the CDR3 is TGTGCCAGCAGCTCCCCGGGTGAGGGCTACACCTTC. Protein sequence: CASSSPGEGYTF.

V and J are TRBV2 and TRBJ2-7, with 12 bases lining up with TRBD2. Trimming at V came to 10 bases and at J to 2 bases, leaving 3 bases not matched to a gene. This CDR3 comprises 13 residues. Germline CDR1 and CDR2: SNHLY and FYNNEI. CDR3 sequence (DNA): TGTGCCACCCTAGCGGGAGGGACCTACGAGCAGTACTTC. Protein product: CATLAGGTYEQYF.

The J gene is TRBJ2-7, the V gene TRBV7-9; D may correspond to TRBD1 or TRBD2 (6 bases each). Trimming took 4 bases from V and 2 from J, leaving 9 bases between them. CDR1 is SEHNR, CDR2 FQNEAQ, per germline (reference sequence). CDR3 length: 13 amino acids. The CDR3 coding sequence is TGTGCCAGCAGCTCGGGGGCTCCCTACGAGCAGTACTTC. Its protein is CASSSGAPYEQYF.

The chain joins TRBV29-1 to TRBJ2-7; no firm D call. The CDR3 covers 11 residues. V lost 4 bases to trimming and J lost 3 bases, with 7 bases between them. Per germline, CDR1 SQVTM and CDR2 ANQGSEA. The CDR3 loop reads CSVGGDYEQYF. In nucleotides, the CDR3 is TGCAGCGTTGGAGGAGACTACGAGCAGTACTTC.

The sample holds a few counts of this clonotype. The chain employs TRBV3-1 and TRBJ2-3; D gene ambiguous. The CDR3 contains 14 residues. Looked up from germline, CDR1 is LGHDT and CDR2 is YNNKEL (reference sequence). The V and J ends lost 4 bases and 6 bases respectively, with 14 bases between them. Here the CDR3 reads CASSRSRIPDTQYF. CDR3 coding DNA: TGTGCCAGCAGCCGATCACGTATTCCCGATACGCAGTATTTT.

The V gene is TRBV12-3 or TRBV12-4, the J gene TRBJ1-2; weak D call: TRBD1 (6 bases). This CDR3 is 14 amino acids long. V lost 3 bases and J lost 4, with 12 bases in between. The CDR3 loop is CASSLPGVSYGYTF. CDR3 DNA sequence: TGTGCCAGCAGTTTGCCAGGGGTGTCCTATGGCTACACCTTC.

This clonotype appeared a few times. The V call is TRBV12-3 or TRBV12-4, the J call TRBJ2-7; 8 bases are shared with TRBD1. The trim removed 0 bases at V and 2 bases at J, leaving 3 bases unmatched. The CDR3 consists of 15 residues. CDR3 amino acids: CASSLAGTGPYEQYF. CDR3 sequence (DNA): TGTGCCAGCAGTTTAGCGGGGACAGGTCCCTACGAGCAGTACTTC.